The 11 T cell receptor beta chains below all came from one sample that was sequenced in a study of blood T cell repertoires in COVID-19. Assay used: immunoSEQ multiplex PCR; TCRdb lists only in-frame clones, some missing. The sample consists of 400,000 to 550,000 clones, roughly 85% of them appearing once. Sequencing was carried out using PBMCs or T cells enriched from blood (not recorded which). These receptor sequences come from a young woman with acute COVID-19.

The chain couples TRBV7-9 to TRBJ1-2, with no clear D. Trimming pared 5 bases from V and 0 bases from J, leaving 16 bases between. Germline V gives CDR1 SEHNR, CDR2 FQNEAQ (reference sequence). This CDR3 spans 16 amino acids. CDR3 DNA sequence: TGTGCCAGCAGCCTCAAAGGACTTCTCCCTAACTATGGCTACACCTTC. Its protein is CASSLKGLLPNYGYTF.

J is TRBJ2-4 and V is TRBV19; D possibly corresponds to TRBD1 (6 bases). V shed 5 bases and J shed 4 bases, with 9 bases lying between them. Germline CDR1 and CDR2: LNHDA and SQIVND (reference sequence). The CDR3 is made up of 13 amino acids. CDR3 in DNA: TGTGCCAGTAGTTCGGGACAAAAAAACATTCAGTACTTC. Translation gives CASSSGQKNIQYF.

The chain recombines TRBV6-5 with TRBJ2-3; possible D gene TRBD1, 5 bases. CDR1 MNHEY and CDR2 SVGAGI come from the germline V gene. This CDR3 region has 15 residues. Trimming shortened V by 6 bases and J by 6 bases, and 19 bases separated the two germline ends. DNA for the CDR3: TGTGCCAGCAGGGCCCCGGACAAACGGCTCGATACGCAGTATTTT. It translates to CASRAPDKRLDTQYF.

This rearrangement joins TRBV19 to TRBJ1-1; no reliable D call. This CDR3 contains 12 residues. CDR1 LNHDA and CDR2 SQIVND come from the germline V gene (reference sequence). The germline V and J ends were trimmed by 3 bases and 11 bases, with 13 bases remaining between them. CDR3 loop: CASSIGGLEAFF. The CDR3 DNA sequence: TGTGCCAGTAGTATCGGAGGGTTGGAGGCTTTCTTT.

CDR3 region: CASSLRVVAGAPSTDTQYF. CDR3 DNA: TGTGCCAGCAGCTTAAGGGTGGTAGCGGGGGCACCTAGCACAGATACGCAGTATTTT. This rearrangement joins TRBV7-2 to TRBJ2-3, with TRBD2 matching over 9 bases. V dropped 2 bases and J dropped 0; count of bases not matched to a gene: 12. Per germline, CDR1 SGHTA and CDR2 FQGNSA. This CDR3 comprises 19 residues.

The chain uses TRBV15 and TRBJ1-6; a possible D gene is TRBD1 (5 bases). CDR1 LNHNV and CDR2 YYDKDF come from the germline V gene (reference sequence). The CDR3 covers 15 residues. V was trimmed by 0 bases and J by 7 bases, leaving 10 bases between them. CDR3 residues: CATSREDNRNSPLHF. DNA of the CDR3: TGTGCCACCAGCAGAGAAGATAACAGGAATTCACCCCTCCACTTT.

The gene calls are TRBV18 and TRBJ2-5; tentatively, D is TRBD1 (6 bases). Trimming stripped 5 bases from V and 5 bases from J, with 15 bases between. The CDR3 spans 14 residues. Per germline, CDR1 KGHSH and CDR2 LQKENI. CDR3 coding DNA: TGTGCCAGCTCATTCTCAGGGGACGGGGAGACCCAGTACTTC. Translated, it gives CASSFSGDGETQYF.

This sequence joins TRBV4-1 and TRBJ2-5, with 10 bases aligning to TRBD2. This CDR3 comprises 18 residues. The germline CDR1 and CDR2 sequences are MGHRA and YSYEKL. J gave up 9 bases and V 0 bases, and 16 bases lay outside the gene matches. CDR3 sequence reads: CASSQERVTSGPSGAQYF. CDR3 nucleotides: TGCGCCAGCAGCCAAGAACGGGTGACTAGCGGGCCCTCAGGAGCCCAGTACTTC.

The V call is TRBV9, the J call TRBJ1-5; D is unclear. Trimming took off 3 bases at V and 3 bases at J, with 13 bases between the two ends. CDR3 length: 15 residues. The germline V gene has CDR1 SGDLS and CDR2 YYNGEE. The CDR3 here is CASSAHQATNQPQHF. In DNA form, the CDR3 reads TGTGCCAGCAGCGCCCACCAGGCTACCAATCAGCCCCAGCATTTT.

A few counts support this clone. V and J are TRBV3-1 (or the pseudogene TRBV3-2) and TRBJ1-6; possible D gene TRBD1, 6 bases. The CDR3 is 16 amino acids. The V gene's germline CDR1 is LGHDT and CDR2 YNNKEL (reference sequence). V lost 2 bases to trimming and J lost 7 bases, with 15 bases between them. CDR3 amino acids: CASSQRQAPTNSPLHF. CDR3 DNA: TGTGCCAGCAGCCAAAGACAGGCCCCCACCAATTCACCCCTCCACTTT.

V and J are TRBV28 and TRBJ1-1, with D unclear. Germline V CDR1 and CDR2: MDHEN, SYDVKM. V lost 3 bases, J lost 0 bases, and 5 bases lay in between. This CDR3 comprises 13 residues. CDR3 residues: CASSFPVNTEAFF. The CDR3, as DNA: TGTGCCAGCAGTTTTCCGGTGAACACTGAAGCTTTCTTT. The full variable domain, completed using reference TRBV28 and TRBJ1-1, is DVKVTQSSRYLVKRTGEKVFLECVQDMDHENMFWYRQDPGLGLRLIYFSYDVKMKEKGDIPEGYSVSREKKERFSLILESASTNQTSMYLCASSFPVNTEAFFGQGTRLTVV.